This TCR beta chain was obtained from a study of blood T cell repertoires in COVID-19. At the level of the study: T cells, B-cell-depleted T cells, or PBMCs provided the cDNA or gDNA that served as material.

The method was immunoSEQ multiplex PCR; TCRdb's version includes in-frame clones alone and lacks a portion of them. Of roughly 100,000 clones listed, around four fifths are singletons. CDR1 and CDR2 (germline): LNHDA, SQIVND (reference sequence). This CDR3 has 14 residues. Trimming removed 6 bases from V and 4 bases from J; junction bases left unmatched: 2. V usage is TRBV19 and J usage is TRBJ2-2, with 10 positions matching TRBD1. Sequences were obtained from peripheral blood. The TCR sequence derives from a man aged 35-49 years with active or convalescent COVID-19. DNA of the CDR3: TGTGCCAGTAGCGGGACAGGGGCCACCGGGGAGCTGTTTTTT. This codes for CASSGTGATGELFF.